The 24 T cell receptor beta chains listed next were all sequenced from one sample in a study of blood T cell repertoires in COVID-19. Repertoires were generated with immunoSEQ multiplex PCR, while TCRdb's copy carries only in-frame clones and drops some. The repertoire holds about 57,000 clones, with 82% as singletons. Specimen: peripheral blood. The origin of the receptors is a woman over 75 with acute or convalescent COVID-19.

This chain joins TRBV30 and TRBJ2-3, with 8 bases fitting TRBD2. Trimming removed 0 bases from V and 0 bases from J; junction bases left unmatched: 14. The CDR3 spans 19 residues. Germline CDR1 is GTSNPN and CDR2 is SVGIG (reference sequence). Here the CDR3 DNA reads TGTGCCTGGAGTGTACCCACCCTAGGTAGCGGGGCTAGCACAGATACGCAGTATTTT. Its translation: CAWSVPTLGSGASTDTQYF.

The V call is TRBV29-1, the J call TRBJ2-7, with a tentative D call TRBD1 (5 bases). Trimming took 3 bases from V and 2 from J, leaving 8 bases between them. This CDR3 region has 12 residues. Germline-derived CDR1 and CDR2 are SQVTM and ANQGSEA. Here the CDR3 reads CSVELTAYEQYF. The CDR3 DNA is TGCAGCGTTGAGTTGACAGCCTACGAGCAGTACTTC.

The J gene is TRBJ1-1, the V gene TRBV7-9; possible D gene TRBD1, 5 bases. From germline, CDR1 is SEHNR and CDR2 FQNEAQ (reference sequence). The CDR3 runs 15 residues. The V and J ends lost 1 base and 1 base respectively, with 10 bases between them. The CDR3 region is CASSLEGAPNTEAFF. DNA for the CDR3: TGTGCCAGCAGCTTAGAAGGGGCCCCGAACACTGAAGCTTTCTTT.

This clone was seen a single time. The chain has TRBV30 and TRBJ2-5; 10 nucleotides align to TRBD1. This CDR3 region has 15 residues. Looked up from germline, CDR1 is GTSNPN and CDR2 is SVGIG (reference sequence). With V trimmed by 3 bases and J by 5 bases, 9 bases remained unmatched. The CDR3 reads CAWRPGQGSVETQYF. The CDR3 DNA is TGTGCCTGGAGGCCGGGACAGGGGTCGGTGGAGACCCAGTACTTC.

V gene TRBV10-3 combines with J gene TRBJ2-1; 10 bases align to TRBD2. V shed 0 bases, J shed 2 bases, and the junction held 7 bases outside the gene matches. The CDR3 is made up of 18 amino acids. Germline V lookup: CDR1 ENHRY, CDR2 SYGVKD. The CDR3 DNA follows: TGTGCCATCAGTGAGTCCGCGGCTAGCGGGAGTACCTACAATGAGCAGTTCTTC. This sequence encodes CAISESAASGSTYNEQFF.

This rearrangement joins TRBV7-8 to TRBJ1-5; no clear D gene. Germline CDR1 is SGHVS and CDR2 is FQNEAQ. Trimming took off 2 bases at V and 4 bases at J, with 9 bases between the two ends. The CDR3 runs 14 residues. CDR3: CASSLKGGNQPQHF. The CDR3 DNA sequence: TGTGCCAGCAGCTTAAAAGGAGGGAATCAGCCCCAGCATTTT.

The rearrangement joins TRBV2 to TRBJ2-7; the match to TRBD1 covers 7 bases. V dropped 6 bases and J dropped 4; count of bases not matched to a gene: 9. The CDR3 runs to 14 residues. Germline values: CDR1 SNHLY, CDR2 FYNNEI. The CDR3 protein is CASRGPGQSYEQYF. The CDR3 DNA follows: TGTGCCAGCAGGGGACCGGGACAGAGTTACGAGCAGTACTTC.

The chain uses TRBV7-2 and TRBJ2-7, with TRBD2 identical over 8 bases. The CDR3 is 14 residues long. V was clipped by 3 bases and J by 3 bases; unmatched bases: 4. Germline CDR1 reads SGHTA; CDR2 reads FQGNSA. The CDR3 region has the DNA TGTGCCAGCAGCTTGGCAGGGACTAGCTACGAGCAGTACTTC. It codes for CASSLAGTSYEQYF.

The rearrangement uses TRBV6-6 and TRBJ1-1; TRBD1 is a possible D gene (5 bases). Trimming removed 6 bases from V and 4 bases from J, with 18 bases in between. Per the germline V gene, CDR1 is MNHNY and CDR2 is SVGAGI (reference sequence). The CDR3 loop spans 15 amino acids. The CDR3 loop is CASRTPQGLSTEAFF. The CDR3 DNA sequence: TGTGCCAGCAGGACACCGCAGGGCCTAAGCACTGAAGCTTTCTTT.

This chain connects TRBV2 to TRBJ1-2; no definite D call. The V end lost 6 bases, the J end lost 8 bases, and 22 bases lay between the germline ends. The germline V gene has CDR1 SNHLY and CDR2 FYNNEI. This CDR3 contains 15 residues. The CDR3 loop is CASRPRERREGGYTF. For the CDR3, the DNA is TGTGCCAGCAGGCCCCGTGAACGCCGCGAGGGAGGCTACACCTTC.

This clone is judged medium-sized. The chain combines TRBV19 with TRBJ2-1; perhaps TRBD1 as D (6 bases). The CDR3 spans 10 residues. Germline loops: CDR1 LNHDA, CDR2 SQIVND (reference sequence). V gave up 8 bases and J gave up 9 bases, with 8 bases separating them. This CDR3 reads CASEGGEQFF. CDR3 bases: TGTGCCAGTGAAGGGGGTGAGCAGTTCTTC.

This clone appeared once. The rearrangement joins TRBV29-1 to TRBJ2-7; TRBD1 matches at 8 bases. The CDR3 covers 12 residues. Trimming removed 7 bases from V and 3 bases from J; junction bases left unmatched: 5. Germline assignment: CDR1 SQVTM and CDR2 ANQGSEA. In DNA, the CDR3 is TGCAGCGCCTCGGGGACAGGCTACGAGCAGTACTTC. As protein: CSASGTGYEQYF.

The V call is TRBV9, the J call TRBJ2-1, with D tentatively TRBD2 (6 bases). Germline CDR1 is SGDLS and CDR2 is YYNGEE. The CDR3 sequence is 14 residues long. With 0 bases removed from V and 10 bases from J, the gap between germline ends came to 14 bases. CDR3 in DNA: TGTGCCAGCAGCGTAGAGGGCTACGCGGGGGAGCAGTTCTTC. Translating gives CASSVEGYAGEQFF.

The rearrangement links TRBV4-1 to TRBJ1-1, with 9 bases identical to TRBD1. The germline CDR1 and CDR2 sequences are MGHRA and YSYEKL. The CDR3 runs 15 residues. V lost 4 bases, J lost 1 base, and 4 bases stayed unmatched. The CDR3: CASSRTGAGNTEAFF. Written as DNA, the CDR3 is TGCGCCAGCAGCCGGACAGGGGCGGGGAACACTGAAGCTTTCTTT.

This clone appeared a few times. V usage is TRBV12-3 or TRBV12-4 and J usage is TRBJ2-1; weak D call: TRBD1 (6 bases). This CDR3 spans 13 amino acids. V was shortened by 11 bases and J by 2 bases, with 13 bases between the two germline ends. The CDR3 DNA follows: TGTGCCGGGTCTCAGGGGCCCTACAATGAGCAGTTCTTC. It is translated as CAGSQGPYNEQFF.

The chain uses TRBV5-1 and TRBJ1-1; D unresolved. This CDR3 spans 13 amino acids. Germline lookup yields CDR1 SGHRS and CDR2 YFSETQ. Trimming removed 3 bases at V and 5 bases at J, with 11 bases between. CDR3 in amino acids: CASSSWPGTEAFF. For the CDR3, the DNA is TGCGCCAGCAGCTCTTGGCCGGGGACTGAAGCTTTCTTT.

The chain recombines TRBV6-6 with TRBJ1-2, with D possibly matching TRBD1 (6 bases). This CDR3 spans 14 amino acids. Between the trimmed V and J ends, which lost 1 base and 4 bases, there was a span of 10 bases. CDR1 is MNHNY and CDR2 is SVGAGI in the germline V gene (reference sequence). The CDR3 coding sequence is TGTGCCAGCAGTTACTACCTGGACAGCTATGGCTACACCTTC. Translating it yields CASSYYLDSYGYTF.

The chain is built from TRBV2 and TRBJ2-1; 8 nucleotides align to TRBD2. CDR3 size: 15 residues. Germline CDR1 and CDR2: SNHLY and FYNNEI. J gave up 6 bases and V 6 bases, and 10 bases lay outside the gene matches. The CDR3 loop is CASRLAGYGPNEQFF. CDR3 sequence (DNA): TGTGCCAGCAGATTAGCGGGATATGGGCCCAATGAGCAGTTCTTC.

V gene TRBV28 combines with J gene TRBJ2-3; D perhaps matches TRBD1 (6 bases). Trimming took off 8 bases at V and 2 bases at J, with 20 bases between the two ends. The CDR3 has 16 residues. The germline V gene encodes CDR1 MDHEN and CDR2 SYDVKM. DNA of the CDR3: TGTGCCAGCCCACCGGCCGCCCAGGGGCCCACAGATACGCAGTATTTT. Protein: CASPPAAQGPTDTQYF. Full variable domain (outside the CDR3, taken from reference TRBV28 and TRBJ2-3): DVKVTQSSRYLVKRTGEKVFLECVQDMDHENMFWYRQDPGLGLRLIYFSYDVKMKEKGDIPEGYSVSREKKERFSLILESASTNQTSMYLCASPPAAQGPTDTQYFGPGTRLTVL.

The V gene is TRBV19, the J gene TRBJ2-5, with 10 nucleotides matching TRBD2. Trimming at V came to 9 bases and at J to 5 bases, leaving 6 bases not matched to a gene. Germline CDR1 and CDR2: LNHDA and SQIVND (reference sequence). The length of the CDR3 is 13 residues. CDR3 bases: TGTGCCAGCAAGCGGGAGGGCGGGGAGACCCAGTACTTC. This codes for CASKREGGETQYF.

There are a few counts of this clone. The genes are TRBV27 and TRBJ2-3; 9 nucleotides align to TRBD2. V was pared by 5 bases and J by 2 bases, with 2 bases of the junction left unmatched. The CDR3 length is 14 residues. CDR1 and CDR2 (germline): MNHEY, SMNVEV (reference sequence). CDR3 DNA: TGTGCCAGCAGTAGGACTAGCGCCACAGATACGCAGTATTTT. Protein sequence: CASSRTSATDTQYF.

The CDR3 here is CASSEGRGRGYTF. The CDR3 nucleotides read TGTGCCAGCAGTGAAGGGAGGGGTCGGGGCTACACCTTC. The chain carries TRBV6-1 and TRBJ1-2, with D perhaps TRBD1 (5 bases). V was pared by 1 base and J by 8 bases, with 11 bases between. There are 13 residues in the CDR3. Germline loops: CDR1 MNHNS, CDR2 SASEGT.

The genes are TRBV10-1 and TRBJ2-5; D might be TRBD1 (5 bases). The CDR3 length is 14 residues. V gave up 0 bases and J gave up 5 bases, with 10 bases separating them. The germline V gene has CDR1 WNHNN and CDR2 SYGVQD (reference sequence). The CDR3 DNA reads TGCGCCAGCAGTGAGTCTGGACAACAGGAGACCCAGTACTTC. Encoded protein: CASSESGQQETQYF.

This CDR3 is CATTVSGNTIYF. CDR3 in DNA: TGTGCCACTACAGTCTCTGGAAACACCATATATTTT. V gene TRBV19 combines with J gene TRBJ1-3; D is ambiguous. The germline CDR1 and CDR2 sequences are LNHDA and SQIVND (reference sequence). The germline V and J ends were trimmed by 10 bases and 0 bases, with 7 bases remaining between them. The CDR3 totals 12 residues.